The subject of this entry is one T cell receptor (beta chain). Its specificity is not known. The germline gives CDR1 MNHEY, CDR2 SMNVEV (reference sequence). The V gene end was trimmed by 2 bases and the J gene end by 5 bases; junction bases not matched to a gene: 12. The CDR3 loop spans 17 amino acids. This entry is derived from a study of cytomegalovirus exposure and HLA in healthy donors. Overall study results and limits: Highly shared sequence variants in one cluster were likely a sequencing artifact. A later analysis revealed that TCR association rates differed between HLA loci, peaking at DRB1 and bottoming out at HLA-C.

PCR primers comprised 60 Vbeta and 13 Jbeta primers. Generated by immunoSEQ multiplex PCR, the TCRdb table keeps only in-frame clones and is missing some. The sample lists 60,000 to 75,000 clones, almost 75% occurring once. Input material: PBMCs. This receptor was identified in a man aged 50 to 60 in good health and CMV-seronegative. The chain carries TRBV27 and TRBJ1-5; 7 bases align to TRBD1. This CDR3 reads CASSLRETGAGDQPQHF. For the CDR3, the DNA is TGTGCCAGCAGTTTAAGGGAAACAGGGGCCGGCGATCAGCCCCAGCATTTT.